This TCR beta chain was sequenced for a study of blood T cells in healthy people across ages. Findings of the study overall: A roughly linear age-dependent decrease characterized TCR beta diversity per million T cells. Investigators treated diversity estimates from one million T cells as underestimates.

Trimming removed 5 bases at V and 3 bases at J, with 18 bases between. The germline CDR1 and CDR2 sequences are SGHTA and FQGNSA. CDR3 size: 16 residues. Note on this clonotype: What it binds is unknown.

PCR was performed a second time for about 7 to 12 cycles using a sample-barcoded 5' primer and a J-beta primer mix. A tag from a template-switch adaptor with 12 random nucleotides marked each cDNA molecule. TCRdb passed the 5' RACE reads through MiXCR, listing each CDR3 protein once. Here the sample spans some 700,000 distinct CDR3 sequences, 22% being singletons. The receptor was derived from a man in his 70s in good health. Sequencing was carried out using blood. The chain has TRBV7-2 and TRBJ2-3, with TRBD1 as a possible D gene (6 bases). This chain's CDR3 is CASSQTGPGNTDTQYF. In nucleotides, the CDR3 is TGTGCCAGCAGCCAGACAGGACCAGGCAATACAGATACGCAGTATTTT.